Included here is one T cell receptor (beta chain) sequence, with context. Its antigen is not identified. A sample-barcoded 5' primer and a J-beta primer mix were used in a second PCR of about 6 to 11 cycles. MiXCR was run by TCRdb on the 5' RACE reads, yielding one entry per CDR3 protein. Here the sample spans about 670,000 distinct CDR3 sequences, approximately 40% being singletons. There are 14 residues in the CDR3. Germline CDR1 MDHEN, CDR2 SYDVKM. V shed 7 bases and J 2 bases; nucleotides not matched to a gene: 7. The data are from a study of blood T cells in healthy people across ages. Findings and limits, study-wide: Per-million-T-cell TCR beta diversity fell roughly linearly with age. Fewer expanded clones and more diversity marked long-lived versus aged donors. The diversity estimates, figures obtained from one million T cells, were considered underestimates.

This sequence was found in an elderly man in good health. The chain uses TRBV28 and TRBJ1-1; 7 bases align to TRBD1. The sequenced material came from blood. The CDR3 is CASILGTVNTEAFF. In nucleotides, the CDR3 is TGTGCCAGCATCCTGGGGACAGTCAACACTGAAGCTTTCTTT. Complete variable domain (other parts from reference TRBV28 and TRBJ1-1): DVKVTQSSRYLVKRTGEKVFLECVQDMDHENMFWYRQDPGLGLRLIYFSYDVKMKEKGDIPEGYSVSREKKERFSLILESASTNQTSMYLCASILGTVNTEAFFGQGTRLTVV.